Listed below are T cell receptor beta chains from one sample, sequenced in a study of blood T cell repertoires in COVID-19. Produced via immunoSEQ multiplex PCR; TCRdb's table is partial and in-frame only. The repertoire includes tens of thousands of clones, 88% of them detected once, and approximately 4.8% sits in the top ten. The sequenced sample was peripheral blood. All receptors come from a human donor in a cohort sampled during active COVID-19. Each CDR3 is given with its conserved first and last residue.

length,V,CDR3
14,TRBV11-2,CASSLSGDNSPLHF
16,TRBV25-1,CASSDGLAGGPGEQFF
13,TRBV29-1,CSVVEGDNQPQHF
16,TRBV12-1,CASSFSGRGLKNIQYF
13,TRBV30,CAWRQGAHEKLFF
16,TRBV7-8,CASSLPGTGGPGELFF
16,TRBV5-6,CASSLVTSGNQETQYF
18,TRBV7-9,CASSQGLAGFTSTDTQYF
18,TRBV4-1,CASSQDAAGARLADTQYF
16,TRBV6-2/TRBV6-3,CASSSVLRDRTYEQYF
19,TRBV6-2/TRBV6-3,CASSLRLAGGPYNTGELFF
14,TRBV30,CAWNMGQGNSPLHF
13,TRBV30,CAWSSGHNQPQHF
17,TRBV5-1,CASSEKQGASDTGELFF
14,TRBV7-9,CASSLGEGDYGYTF
16,TRBV9,CASSETSGQRADTQYF
14,TRBV28,CASRTLGGGAEAFF